This T cell receptor beta chain stems from a study of cytomegalovirus exposure and HLA in healthy donors. Findings and caveats of the study: Reportedly, cytomegalovirus status was diagnosed with high sensitivity and specificity. According to the study, around 160 TCR beta chains were cytomegalovirus-associated. Later, an analysis found that TCR clusters from the first cohort tended to co-occur in the 120 validation repertoires.

Some clones are missing from TCRdb's copy, which holds only in-frame ones; the method was immunoSEQ multiplex PCR. Among 100,000 to 150,000 clones listed, over 75% were seen once. Germline CDR1 reads SNHLY; CDR2 reads FYNNEI. The V gene lost 3 bases and the J gene lost 2 bases, with 13 bases spanning the gap. The CDR3 sequence is 15 residues long. This clone was seen more than once but under ten times. Its target is unknown. The specimen was PBMCs. This clonotype was obtained from a woman in her twenties or thirties in good health and CMV-seronegative. The V call is TRBV2, the J call TRBJ1-2; D is ambiguous. The CDR3 region is CASSDPSGENYGYTF. The CDR3 DNA is TGTGCCAGCAGTGATCCGAGCGGAGAGAACTATGGCTACACCTTC.